The text below deals with one T cell receptor beta chain. This clone was seen just once. Its antigen specificity is not known. No base qualities exist here, and no much larger clone lies one base off it. Explained via the paper, the time point label denotes: individuals recovered from natural SARS-CoV-2 infection. This entry is derived from a study of Ad26.COV2.S vaccination and SARS-CoV-2 variants (dated by TCRdb to about 2021). Turning to the overall study: TCRbeta repertoire sequencing was used to assess the specificity and breadth of SARS-CoV-2-reactive T cell receptors after Ad26.COV2.S vaccination. A total of 32 samples were included in the TCR-sequenced set, comprising around 19 Ad26.COV2.S vaccine recipients, 5 placebo recipients and 8 SARS-CoV-2 convalescent individuals.

The study at large found these results: It was noted by the authors that total T cell responses may have been underestimated by the TCR breadth and depth analyses. Vaccine and placebo recipients had comparable non-spike TCR breadth, which fits with the vaccine containing only spike. Substantial breadth of spike-specific CD8+ and CD4+ T cell responses was reported after vaccination. Spike-specific TCR breadth was higher in Ad26.COV2.S recipients than in placebo recipients (P = 0.0014).

TCRbeta CDR3 regions were sequenced with the immunoSEQ Assay. After extraction, genomic DNA underwent amplification by bias-controlled multiplex PCR, followed by high-throughput sequencing. The paper's processing steps were these. To quantify the absolute abundance of each unique TCRbeta CDR3 region, sequences were collapsed and filtered. T cell fraction was estimated by normalizing TCRbeta template counts to usable DNA, which was measured by amplifying reference genes present in all nucleated cells. Repertoire TCRs were annotated as SARS-CoV-2-specific by exact matching of V gene, CDR3 amino acid sequence and J gene to a known reactive TCR set. MIRA supplied the reference SARS-CoV-2 TCR set, which was filtered for enrichment in COVID-19-positive ImmuneCODE repertoires so that public or cross-reactive TCRs were removed. Using the MIRA antigens, annotated TCRs were further analysed by specific ORF or by position within an ORF. Depth was the summed frequency of annotated unique rearrangements, while breadth was defined as annotated unique rearrangements over total unique productive rearrangements. Two-sided Wilcoxon rank-sum tests were used to compare TCR breadth between groups. TCRdb carries this immuneACCESS record with in-frame sequences only. Its versions omit some clonotypes, under half of them owing to an unresolved V gene in the studies checked, with the rest unexplained. V and J calls and clone size come straight from that table; D and trimming were deduced from the DNA. The sample records some 180,000 clones, around 85% of which are singletons. In total, the top ten clones hold under 7.5% of the sample.

V is clipped by 5 bases and J by 2 bases, and the sequence between their germline boundaries is 19 bases long. Reading from cysteine to phenylalanine, the CDR3 counts 16 amino acids. This entry keeps only the CDR3 DNA: 48 bases, framed from base 1. CDR1 LNHDA and CDR2 SQIVND were looked up in the germline V gene (reference sequence). Recombination connected TRBV19 to TRBJ2-7; the D gene is perhaps TRBD1, on 7 matching bases. The sample consisted of peripheral blood, taken after recovery from COVID-19. The receptor comes from a human donor who had recovered from COVID-19. CDR3 reads: CASSGEDRRAPYEQYF. The sequenced DNA: TGTGCCAGTAGTGGGGAGGACAGGAGGGCTCCCTACGAGCAGTACTTC.